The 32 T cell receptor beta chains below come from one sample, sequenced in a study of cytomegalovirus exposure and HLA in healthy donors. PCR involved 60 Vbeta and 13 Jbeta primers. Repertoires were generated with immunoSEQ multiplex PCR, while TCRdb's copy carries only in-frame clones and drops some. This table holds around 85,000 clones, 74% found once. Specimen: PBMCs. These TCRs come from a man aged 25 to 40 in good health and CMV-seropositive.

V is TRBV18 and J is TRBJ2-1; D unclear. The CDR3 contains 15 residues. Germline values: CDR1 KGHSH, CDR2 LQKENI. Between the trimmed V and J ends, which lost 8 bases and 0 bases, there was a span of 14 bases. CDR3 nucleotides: TGTGCCAGCGCAACGGAAAGGAGCTCCTACAATGAGCAGTTCTTC. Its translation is CASATERSSYNEQFF.

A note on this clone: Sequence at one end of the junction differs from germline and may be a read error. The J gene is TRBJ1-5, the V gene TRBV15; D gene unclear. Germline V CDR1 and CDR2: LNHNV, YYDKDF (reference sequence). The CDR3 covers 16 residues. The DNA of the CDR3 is TGTGCCACCAGCAGAGTACACCAGAATAGCAATCAGCCCCAGAATTTT. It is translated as CATSRVHQNSNQPQNF.

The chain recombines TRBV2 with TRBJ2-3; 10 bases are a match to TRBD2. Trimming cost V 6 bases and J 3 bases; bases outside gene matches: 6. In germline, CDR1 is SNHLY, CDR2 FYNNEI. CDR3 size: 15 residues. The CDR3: CASRRAGGRTDTQYF. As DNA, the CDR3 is TGTGCCAGCAGGAGAGCGGGAGGGCGGACAGATACGCAGTATTTT.

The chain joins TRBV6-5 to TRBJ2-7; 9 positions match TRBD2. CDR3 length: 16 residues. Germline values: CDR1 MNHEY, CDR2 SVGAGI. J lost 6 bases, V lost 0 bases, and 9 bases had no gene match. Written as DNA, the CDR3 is TGTGCCAGCAGTTACTCCCTGGAGCTAGCGGGACTCGAGCAGTACTTC. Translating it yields CASSYSLELAGLEQYF.

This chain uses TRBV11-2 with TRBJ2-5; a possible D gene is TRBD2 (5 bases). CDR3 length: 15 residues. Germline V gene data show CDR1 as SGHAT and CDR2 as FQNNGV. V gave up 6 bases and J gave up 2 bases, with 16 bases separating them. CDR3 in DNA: TGTGCCAGCAGTCACGAGGGCCGGGATCAAGAGACCCAGTACTTC. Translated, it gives CASSHEGRDQETQYF. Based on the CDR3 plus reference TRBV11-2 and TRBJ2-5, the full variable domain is EAGVAQSPRYKIIEKRQSVAFWCNPISGHATLYWYQQILGQGPKLLIQFQNNGVVDDSQLPKDRFSAERLKGVDSTLKIQPAKLEDSAVYLCASSHEGRDQETQYFGPGTRLLVL.

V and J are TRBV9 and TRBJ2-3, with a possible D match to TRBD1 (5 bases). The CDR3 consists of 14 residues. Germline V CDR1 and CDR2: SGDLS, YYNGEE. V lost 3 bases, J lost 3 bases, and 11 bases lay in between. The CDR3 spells CASSATSGTDTQYF. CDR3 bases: TGTGCCAGCAGCGCGACATCAGGGACAGATACGCAGTATTTT.

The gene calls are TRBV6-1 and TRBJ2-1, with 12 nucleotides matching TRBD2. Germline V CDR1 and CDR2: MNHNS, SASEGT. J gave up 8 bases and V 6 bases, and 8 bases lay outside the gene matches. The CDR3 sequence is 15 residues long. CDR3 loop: CASSLLAGGIHEQFF. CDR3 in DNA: TGTGCCAGCAGCTTACTAGCGGGGGGAATCCATGAGCAGTTCTTC.

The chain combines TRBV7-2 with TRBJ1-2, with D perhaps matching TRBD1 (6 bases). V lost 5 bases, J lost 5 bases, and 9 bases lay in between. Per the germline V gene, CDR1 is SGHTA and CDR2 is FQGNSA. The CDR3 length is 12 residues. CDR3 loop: CASSEDRYGYTF. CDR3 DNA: TGTGCCAGCAGCGAGGACAGATATGGCTACACCTTC.

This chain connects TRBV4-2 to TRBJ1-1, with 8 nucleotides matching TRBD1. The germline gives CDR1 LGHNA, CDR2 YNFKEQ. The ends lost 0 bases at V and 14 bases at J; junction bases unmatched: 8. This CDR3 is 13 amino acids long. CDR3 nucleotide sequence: TGTGCCAGCAGCCAAGAAAGAGGACAGGGAACCTTCTTT. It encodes CASSQERGQGTFF.

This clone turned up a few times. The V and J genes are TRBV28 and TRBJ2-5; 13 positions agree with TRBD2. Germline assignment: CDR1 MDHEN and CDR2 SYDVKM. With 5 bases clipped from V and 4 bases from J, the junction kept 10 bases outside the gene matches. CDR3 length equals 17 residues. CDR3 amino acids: CASSATSGGTVRETQYF. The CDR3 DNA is TGTGCCAGCAGTGCGACTAGCGGGGGGACCGTCAGAGAGACCCAGTACTTC.

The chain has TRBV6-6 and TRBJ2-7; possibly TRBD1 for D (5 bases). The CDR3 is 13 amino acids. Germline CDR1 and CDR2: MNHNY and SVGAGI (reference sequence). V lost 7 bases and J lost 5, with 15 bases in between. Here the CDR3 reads CASKTHKDNEQYF. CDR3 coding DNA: TGTGCCAGCAAAACTCACAAGGACAACGAGCAGTACTTC.

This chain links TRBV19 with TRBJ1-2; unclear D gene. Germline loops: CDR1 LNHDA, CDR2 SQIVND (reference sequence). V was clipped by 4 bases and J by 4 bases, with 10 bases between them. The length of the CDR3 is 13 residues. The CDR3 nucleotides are TGTGCCAGTAGTAGCGGGGATTCCTATGGCTACACCTTC. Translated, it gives CASSSGDSYGYTF.

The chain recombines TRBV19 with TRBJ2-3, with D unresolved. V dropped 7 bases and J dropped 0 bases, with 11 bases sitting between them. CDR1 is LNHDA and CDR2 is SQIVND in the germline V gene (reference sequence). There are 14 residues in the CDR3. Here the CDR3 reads CASKKESSTDTQYF. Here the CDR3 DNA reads TGTGCCAGTAAAAAAGAGAGTAGCACAGATACGCAGTATTTT.

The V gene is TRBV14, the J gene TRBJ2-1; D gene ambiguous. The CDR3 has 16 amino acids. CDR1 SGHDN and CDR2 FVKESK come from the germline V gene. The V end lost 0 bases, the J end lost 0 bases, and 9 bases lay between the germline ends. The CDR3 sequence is CASSQDGGASYNEQFF. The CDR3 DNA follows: TGTGCCAGCAGCCAAGATGGCGGTGCCTCCTACAATGAGCAGTTCTTC.

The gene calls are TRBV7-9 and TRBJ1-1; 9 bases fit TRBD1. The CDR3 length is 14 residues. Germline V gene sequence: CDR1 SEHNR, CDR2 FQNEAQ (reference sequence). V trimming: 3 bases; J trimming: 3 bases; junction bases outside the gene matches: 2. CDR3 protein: CASSFTGGDTEAFF. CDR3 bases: TGTGCCAGCAGCTTTACAGGGGGCGACACTGAAGCTTTCTTT.

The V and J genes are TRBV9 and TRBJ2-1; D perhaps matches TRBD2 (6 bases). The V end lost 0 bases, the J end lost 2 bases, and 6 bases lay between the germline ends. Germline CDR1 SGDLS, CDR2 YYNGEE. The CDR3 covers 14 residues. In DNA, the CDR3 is TGTGCCAGCAGCGTAGGACTAGCCTACAATGAGCAGTTCTTC. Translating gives CASSVGLAYNEQFF.

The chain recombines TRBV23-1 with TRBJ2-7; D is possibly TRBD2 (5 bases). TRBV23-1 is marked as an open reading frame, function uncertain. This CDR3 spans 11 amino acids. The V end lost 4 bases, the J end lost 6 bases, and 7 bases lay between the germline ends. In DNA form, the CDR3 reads TGCGCCAGCAGTCCCCGGGGCGAGCAGTACTTC. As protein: CASSPRGEQYF.

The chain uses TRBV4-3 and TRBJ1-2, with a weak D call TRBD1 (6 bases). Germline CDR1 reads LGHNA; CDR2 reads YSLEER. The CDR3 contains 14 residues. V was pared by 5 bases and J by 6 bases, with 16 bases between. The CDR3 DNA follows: TGCGCCAGCAGCGCCCACAGGGTTGATGATGGCTACACCTTC. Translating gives CASSAHRVDDGYTF.

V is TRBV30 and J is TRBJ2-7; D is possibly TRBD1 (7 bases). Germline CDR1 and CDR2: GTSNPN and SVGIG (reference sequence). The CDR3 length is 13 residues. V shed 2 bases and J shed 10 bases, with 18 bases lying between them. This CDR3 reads CAWSNGGQRHQYF. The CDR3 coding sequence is TGTGCCTGGAGTAACGGGGGACAGCGGCACCAGTACTTC.

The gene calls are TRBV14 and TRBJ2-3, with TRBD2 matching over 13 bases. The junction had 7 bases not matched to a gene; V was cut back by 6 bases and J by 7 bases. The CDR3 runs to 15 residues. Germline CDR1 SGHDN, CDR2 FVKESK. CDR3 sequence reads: CASSRGLAGVHTQYF. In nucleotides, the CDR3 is TGTGCCAGCAGTCGAGGACTAGCGGGAGTCCATACGCAGTATTTT.

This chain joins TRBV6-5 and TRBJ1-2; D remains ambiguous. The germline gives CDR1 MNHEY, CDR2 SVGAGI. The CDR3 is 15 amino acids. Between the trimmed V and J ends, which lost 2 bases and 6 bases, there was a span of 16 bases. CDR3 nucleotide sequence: TGTGCCAGCAGTTACCAAGTCCCGGAGGCGGATGGCTACACCTTC. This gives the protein CASSYQVPEADGYTF.

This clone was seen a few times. This CDR3 reads CASSEAVEKLFF. CDR3 bases: TGCGCCAGCAGTGAAGCGGTCGAAAAACTGTTTTTT. The rearrangement uses TRBV10-2 and TRBJ1-4; D gene uncertain. CDR1 WSHSY and CDR2 SAAADI come from the germline V gene. Trimming cost V 3 bases and J 8 bases, with 7 bases left between them. The CDR3 contains 12 residues.

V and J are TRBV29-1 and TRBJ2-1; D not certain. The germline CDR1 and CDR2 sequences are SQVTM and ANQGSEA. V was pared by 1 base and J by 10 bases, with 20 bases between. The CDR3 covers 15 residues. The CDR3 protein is CSVEGVGTDTREQFF. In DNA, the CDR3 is TGCAGCGTTGAAGGGGTGGGCACCGATACCCGGGAGCAGTTCTTC.

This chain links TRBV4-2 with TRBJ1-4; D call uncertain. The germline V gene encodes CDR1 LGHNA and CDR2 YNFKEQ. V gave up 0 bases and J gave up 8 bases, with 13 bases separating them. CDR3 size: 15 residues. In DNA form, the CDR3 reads TGTGCCAGCAGCCAAGATTGGGCAGGTCAGGAAAAACTGTTTTTT. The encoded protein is CASSQDWAGQEKLFF.

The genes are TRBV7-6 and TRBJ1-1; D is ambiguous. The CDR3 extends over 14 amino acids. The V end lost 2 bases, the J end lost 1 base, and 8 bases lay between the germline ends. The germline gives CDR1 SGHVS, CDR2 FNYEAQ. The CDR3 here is CASSLLATNTEAFF. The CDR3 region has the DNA TGTGCCAGCAGCTTATTGGCAACGAACACTGAAGCTTTCTTT.

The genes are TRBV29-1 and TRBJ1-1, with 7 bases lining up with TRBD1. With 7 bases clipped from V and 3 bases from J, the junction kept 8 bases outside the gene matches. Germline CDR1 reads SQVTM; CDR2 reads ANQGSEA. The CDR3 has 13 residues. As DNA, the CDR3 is TGCAGCGCTACACAGGGGATGGACACTGAAGCTTTCTTT. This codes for CSATQGMDTEAFF.

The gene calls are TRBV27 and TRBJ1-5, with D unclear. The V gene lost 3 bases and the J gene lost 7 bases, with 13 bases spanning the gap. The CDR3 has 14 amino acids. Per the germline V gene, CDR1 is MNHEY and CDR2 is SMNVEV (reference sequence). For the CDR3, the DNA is TGTGCCAGCAGTTTTTCGGGAAGACGGCAGCCCCAGCATTTT. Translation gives CASSFSGRRQPQHF.

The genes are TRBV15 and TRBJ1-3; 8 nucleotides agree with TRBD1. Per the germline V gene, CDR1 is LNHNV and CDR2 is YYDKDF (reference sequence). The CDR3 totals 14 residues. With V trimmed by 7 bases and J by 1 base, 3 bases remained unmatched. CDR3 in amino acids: CATKDRVSGNTIYF. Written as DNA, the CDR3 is TGTGCCACCAAGGACAGGGTATCTGGAAACACCATATATTTT.

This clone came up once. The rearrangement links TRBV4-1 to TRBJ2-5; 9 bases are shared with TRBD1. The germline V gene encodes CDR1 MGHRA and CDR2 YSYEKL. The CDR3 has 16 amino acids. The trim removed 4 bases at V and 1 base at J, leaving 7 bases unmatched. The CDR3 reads CASSLGQGRPQETQYF. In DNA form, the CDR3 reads TGCGCCAGCAGCCTCGGACAGGGGAGGCCCCAAGAGACCCAGTACTTC.

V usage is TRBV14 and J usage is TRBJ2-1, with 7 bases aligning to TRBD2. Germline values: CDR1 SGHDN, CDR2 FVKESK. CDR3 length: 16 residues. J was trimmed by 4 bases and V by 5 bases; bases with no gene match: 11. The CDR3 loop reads CASSAGWASGYNEQFF. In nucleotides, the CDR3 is TGTGCCAGCAGCGCTGGGTGGGCTAGCGGATACAATGAGCAGTTCTTC. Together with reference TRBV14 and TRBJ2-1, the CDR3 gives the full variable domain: EAGVTQFPSHSVIEKGQTVTLRCDPISGHDNLYWYRRVMGKEIKFLLHFVKESKQDESGMPNNRFLAERTGGTYSTLKVQPAELEDSGVYFCASSAGWASGYNEQFFGPGTRLTVL.

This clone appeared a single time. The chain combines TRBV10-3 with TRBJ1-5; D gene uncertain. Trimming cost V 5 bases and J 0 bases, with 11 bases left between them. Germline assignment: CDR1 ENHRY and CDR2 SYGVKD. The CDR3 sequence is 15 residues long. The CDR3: CAISREVSSNQPQHF. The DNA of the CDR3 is TGTGCCATCAGTCGAGAGGTGTCTAGCAATCAGCCCCAGCATTTT.

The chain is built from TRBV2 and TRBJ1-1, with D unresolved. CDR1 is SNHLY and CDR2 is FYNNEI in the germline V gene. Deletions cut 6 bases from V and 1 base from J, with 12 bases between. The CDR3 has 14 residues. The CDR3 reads CASSSPGPNTEAFF. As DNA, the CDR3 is TGTGCCAGCAGCTCCCCTGGGCCGAACACTGAAGCTTTCTTT.